This T cell receptor beta chain is drawn from a study of control samples from healthy donors and cancer patients (dated by TCRdb to 2020 to 2021). The method was the immunoSEQ multiplex PCR assay. What TCRdb holds here is the immuneACCESS table cut down to in-frame rearrangements. Part of the clones is not present; checked against another copy, under half of the missing clones reflect an unresolved V gene, and the others are unexplained. The sample includes roughly 80,000 clones, with roughly 84% observed a single time. Jointly, the top ten make up 5.7% of the sample. Points on this clone: Its antigen is currently not known. Base-call qualities are not available, and no considerably larger clone is one nucleotide away.

The source of this sequence is a woman in her forties or fifties in good health. Sequencing used blood.

The DNA sequence reads TGTGCCAGTAGTTATACAGGGGGAGGTAGCAATCAGCCCCAGCATTTT. Translated, it reads CASSYTGGGSNQPQHF. The sequence links TRBV19 to TRBJ1-5; the central 8 bases match TRBD1. CDR1 and CDR2 are read off the germline V gene (reference sequence) as LNHDA and SQIVND. Compared with germline, V lacks 5 bases and J lacks 0 bases; bases without a gene match: 6. The CDR3 contains 16 residues, cysteine and phenylalanine counted. Only the CDR3 region is kept as DNA, spanning 48 bases read in frame from base 1.